Listed here are 7 T cell receptor beta chains from one sample, sequenced in a study of blood T cell repertoires in COVID-19. Some clones are missing from TCRdb's copy, which holds only in-frame ones; the method was immunoSEQ multiplex PCR. The sample lists 120,000 or so clones; around 81% were seen once. Specimen: peripheral blood. The origin of the receptors is a woman aged 45-65 years with acute or convalescent COVID-19.

This chain links TRBV2 with TRBJ1-5, with 8 bases aligning to TRBD1. J lost 5 bases, V lost 5 bases, and 5 bases had no gene match. This CDR3 has 14 residues. Germline CDR1 is SNHLY and CDR2 is FYNNEI. The CDR3 nucleotides read TGTGCCAGCAGTCCCAGGGGGCGTGATCAGCCCCAGCATTTT. It encodes CASSPRGRDQPQHF. The variable domain in full, completed from reference TRBV2 and TRBJ1-5, reads EPEVTQTPSHQVTQMGQEVILRCVPISNHLYFYWYRQILGQKVEFLVSFYNNEISEKSEIFDDQFSVERPDGSNFTLKIRSTKLEDSAMYFCASSPRGRDQPQHFGDGTRLSIL.

J is TRBJ1-5 and V is TRBV20-1, with a possible D match to TRBD1 (5 bases). Germline loops: CDR1 DFQATT, CDR2 SNEGSKA (reference sequence). This CDR3 spans 12 amino acids. Trimming took 3 bases from V and 7 from J, leaving 10 bases between them. In DNA form, the CDR3 reads TGCAGTGCTAGTTGGGAGGGGCAGCCCCAGCATTTT. It yields the protein CSASWEGQPQHF.

This clone was picked up a small number of times. This chain links TRBV5-5 with TRBJ1-6, with 7 bases identical to TRBD1. V gave up 4 bases and J gave up 7 bases; unmatched junction bases: 8. Per germline, CDR1 SGHKS and CDR2 YYEKEE (reference sequence). This CDR3 spans 15 amino acids. The CDR3 DNA follows: TGTGCCAGCAGCCCGCCCGGGACAGAAAATTCACCCCTCCACTTT. This encodes CASSPPGTENSPLHF.

This chain uses TRBV4-2 with TRBJ2-4; D is perhaps TRBD1 (6 bases). This CDR3 has 16 amino acids. Deletions cut 1 base from V and 5 bases from J, with 15 bases between. The V gene's germline CDR1 is LGHNA and CDR2 YNFKEQ. This CDR3 reads CASSQGLLTGQNIQYF. The CDR3 DNA sequence: TGTGCCAGCAGCCAAGGGCTCTTAACAGGGCAAAACATTCAGTACTTC.

In DNA form, the CDR3 reads TGTGCCAGCAGTTACGACCGACAGACCTACGAGCAGTACTTC. Protein sequence: CASSYDRQTYEQYF. The gene calls are TRBV6-5 and TRBJ2-7; a weak D match, TRBD1 (5 bases). Trimming removed 2 bases at V and 2 bases at J, with 10 bases between. The germline gives CDR1 MNHEY, CDR2 SVGAGI. This CDR3 contains 14 residues.

This rearrangement joins TRBV12-3 or TRBV12-4 to TRBJ2-1, with D tentatively TRBD2 (6 bases). This CDR3 spans 12 amino acids. Trimming removed 6 bases from V and 12 bases from J, with 15 bases in between. This chain's CDR3 is CASRPTGLRQFF. The DNA for the CDR3 is TGTGCCAGCAGACCCACGGGACTTCGGCAGTTCTTC.

This rearrangement joins TRBV27 to TRBJ2-6; 7 nucleotides line up with TRBD1. CDR1 and CDR2 from the germline V gene are MNHEY and SMNVEV (reference sequence). The V gene end was trimmed by 8 bases and the J gene end by 0 bases; junction bases not matched to a gene: 4. This CDR3 is 15 amino acids long. For the CDR3, the DNA is TGTGCCAGCCGGGACAGACTCTCTGGGGCCAACGTCCTGACTTTC. Protein product: CASRDRLSGANVLTF.